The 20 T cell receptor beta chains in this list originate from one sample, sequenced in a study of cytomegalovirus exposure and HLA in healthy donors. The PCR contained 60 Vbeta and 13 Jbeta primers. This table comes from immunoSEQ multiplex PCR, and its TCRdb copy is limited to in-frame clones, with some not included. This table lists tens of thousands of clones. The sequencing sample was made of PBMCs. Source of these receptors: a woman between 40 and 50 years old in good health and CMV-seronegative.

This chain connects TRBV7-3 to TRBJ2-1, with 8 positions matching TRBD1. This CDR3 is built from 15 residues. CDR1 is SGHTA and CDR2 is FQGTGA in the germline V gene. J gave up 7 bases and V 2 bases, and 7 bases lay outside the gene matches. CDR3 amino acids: CASSLGPGGKNEQFF. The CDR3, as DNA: TGTGCCAGCAGCTTAGGGCCAGGGGGCAAAAATGAGCAGTTCTTC.

The CDR3 bases are TGTGCCAGCTCACCACCGGTGACAGGGGTTTACAATGAGCAGTTCTTC. It specifies CASSPPVTGVYNEQFF. The chain joins TRBV18 to TRBJ2-1, with 8 bases lining up with TRBD1. Trimming took 0 bases from V and 4 from J; bases not matched to a gene: 5. Germline CDR1 is KGHSH and CDR2 is LQKENI. The CDR3 runs 16 residues.

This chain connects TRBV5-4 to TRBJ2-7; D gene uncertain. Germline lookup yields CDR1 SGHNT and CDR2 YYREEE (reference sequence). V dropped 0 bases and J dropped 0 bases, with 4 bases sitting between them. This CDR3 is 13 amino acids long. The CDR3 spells CASSLGSSYEQYF. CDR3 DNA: TGTGCCAGCAGCTTGGGGAGCTCCTACGAGCAGTACTTC.

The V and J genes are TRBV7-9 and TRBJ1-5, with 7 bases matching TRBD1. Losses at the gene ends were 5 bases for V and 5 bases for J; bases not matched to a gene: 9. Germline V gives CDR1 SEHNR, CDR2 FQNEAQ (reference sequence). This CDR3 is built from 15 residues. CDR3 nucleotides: TGTGCCAGCAGCCCTACAGGGGCAGGGGATCAGCCCCAGCATTTT. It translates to CASSPTGAGDQPQHF.

CDR3: CASSFTSGNTEAFF. The DNA of the CDR3 is TGCGCCAGCAGCTTTACCTCGGGGAATACTGAAGCTTTCTTT. The chain combines TRBV5-1 with TRBJ1-1; no definite D call. This CDR3 comprises 14 residues. V lost 2 bases and J lost 5, with 13 bases in between. Germline V gene sequence: CDR1 SGHRS, CDR2 YFSETQ.

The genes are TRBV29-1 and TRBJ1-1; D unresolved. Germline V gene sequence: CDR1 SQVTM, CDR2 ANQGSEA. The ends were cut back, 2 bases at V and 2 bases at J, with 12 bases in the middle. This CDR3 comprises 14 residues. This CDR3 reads CSVELSTVNTEAFF. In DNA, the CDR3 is TGCAGCGTTGAACTGAGTACGGTTAACACTGAAGCTTTCTTT.

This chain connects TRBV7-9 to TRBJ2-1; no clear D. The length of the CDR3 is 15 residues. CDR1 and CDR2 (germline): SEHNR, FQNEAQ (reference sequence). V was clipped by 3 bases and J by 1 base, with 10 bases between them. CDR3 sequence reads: CASSLGPGSYNEQFF. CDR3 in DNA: TGTGCCAGCAGCTTGGGTCCGGGTTCCTACAATGAGCAGTTCTTC.

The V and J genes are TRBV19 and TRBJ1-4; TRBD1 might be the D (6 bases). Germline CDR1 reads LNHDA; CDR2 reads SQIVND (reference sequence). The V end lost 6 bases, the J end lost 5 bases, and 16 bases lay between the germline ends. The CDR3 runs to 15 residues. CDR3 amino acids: CASSLRGGANEKLFF. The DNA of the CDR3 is TGTGCCAGTAGCCTAAGGGGGGGCGCGAATGAAAAACTGTTTTTT.

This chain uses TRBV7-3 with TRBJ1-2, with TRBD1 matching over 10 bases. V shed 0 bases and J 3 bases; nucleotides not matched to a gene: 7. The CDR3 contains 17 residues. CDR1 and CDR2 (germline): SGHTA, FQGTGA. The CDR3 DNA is TGTGCCAGCAGCTTAACGGGGGACAGGGGCGCCCACTATGGCTACACCTTC. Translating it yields CASSLTGDRGAHYGYTF.

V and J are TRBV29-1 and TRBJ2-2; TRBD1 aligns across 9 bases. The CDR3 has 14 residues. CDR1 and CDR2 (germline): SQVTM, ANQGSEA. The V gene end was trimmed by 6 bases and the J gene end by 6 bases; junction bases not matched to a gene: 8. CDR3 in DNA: TGCAGCGTATCGGGACAGGGAATCCCCGGGGAGCTGTTTTTT. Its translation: CSVSGQGIPGELFF.

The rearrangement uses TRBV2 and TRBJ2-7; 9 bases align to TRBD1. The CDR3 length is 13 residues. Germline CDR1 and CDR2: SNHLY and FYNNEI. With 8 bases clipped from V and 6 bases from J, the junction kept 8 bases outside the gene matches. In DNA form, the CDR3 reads TGTGCCAGCGTAACGGACAGGGGAAGCGAGCAGTACTTC. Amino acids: CASVTDRGSEQYF.

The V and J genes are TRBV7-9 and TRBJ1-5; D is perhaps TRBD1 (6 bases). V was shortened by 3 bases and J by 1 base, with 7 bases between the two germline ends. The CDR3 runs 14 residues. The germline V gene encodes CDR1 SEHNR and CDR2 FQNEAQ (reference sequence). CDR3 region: CASSLQGSNQPQHF. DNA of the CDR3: TGTGCCAGCAGCTTGCAGGGGAGCAATCAGCCCCAGCATTTT. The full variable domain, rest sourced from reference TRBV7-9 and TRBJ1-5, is DTGVSQNPRHKITKRGQNVTFRCDPISEHNRLYWYRQTLGQGPEFLTYFQNEAQLEKSRLLSDRFSAERPKGSFSTLEIQRTEQGDSAMYLCASSLQGSNQPQHFGDGTRLSIL.

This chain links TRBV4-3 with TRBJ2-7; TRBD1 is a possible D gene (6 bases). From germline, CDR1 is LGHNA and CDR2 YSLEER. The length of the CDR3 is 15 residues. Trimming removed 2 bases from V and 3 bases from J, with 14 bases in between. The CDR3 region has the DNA TGCGCCAGCAGCCAACAGCCCTTGGACAGCTACGAGCAGTACTTC. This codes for CASSQQPLDSYEQYF.

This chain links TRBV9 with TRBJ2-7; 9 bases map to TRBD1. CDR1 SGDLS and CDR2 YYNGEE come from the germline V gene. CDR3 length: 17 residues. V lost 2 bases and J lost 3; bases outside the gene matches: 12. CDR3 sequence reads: CASSVTTGQGGDYEQYF. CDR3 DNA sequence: TGTGCCAGCAGCGTTACAACGGGACAGGGAGGCGACTACGAGCAGTACTTC.

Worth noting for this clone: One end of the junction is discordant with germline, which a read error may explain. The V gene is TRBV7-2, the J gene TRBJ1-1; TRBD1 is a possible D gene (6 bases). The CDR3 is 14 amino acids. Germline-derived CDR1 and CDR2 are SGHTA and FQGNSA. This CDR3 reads CASSFDRTNTEDFF. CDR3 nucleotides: TGTGCCAGCAGCTTTGACAGGACGAACACTGAAGATTTCTTT.

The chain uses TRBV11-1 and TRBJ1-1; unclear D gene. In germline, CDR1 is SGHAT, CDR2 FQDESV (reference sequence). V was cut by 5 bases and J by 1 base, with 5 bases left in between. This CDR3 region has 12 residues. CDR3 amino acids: CASSRQNTEAFF. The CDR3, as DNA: TGTGCCAGCAGCCGACAGAACACTGAAGCTTTCTTT.

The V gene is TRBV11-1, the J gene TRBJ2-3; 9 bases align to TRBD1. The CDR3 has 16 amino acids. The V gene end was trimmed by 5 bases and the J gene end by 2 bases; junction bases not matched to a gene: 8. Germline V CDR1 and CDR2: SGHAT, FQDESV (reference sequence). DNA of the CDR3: TGTGCCAGCAGCGAAAGACAGGGGGACCCCACAGATACGCAGTATTTT. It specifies CASSERQGDPTDTQYF.

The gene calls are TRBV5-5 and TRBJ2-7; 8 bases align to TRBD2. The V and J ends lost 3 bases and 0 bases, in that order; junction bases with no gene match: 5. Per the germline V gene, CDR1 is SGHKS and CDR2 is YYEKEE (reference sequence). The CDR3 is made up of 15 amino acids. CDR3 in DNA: TGTGCCAGCAGCTCGGAGGCGGGGGGCTCCTACGAGCAGTACTTC. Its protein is CASSSEAGGSYEQYF.

The DNA of the CDR3 is TGTGCCACCAGCAGAGTAGGGGCCTACGAGCAGTACTTC. Residues: CATSRVGAYEQYF. The chain links TRBV15 to TRBJ2-7; the D gene is possibly TRBD1 (5 bases). The V end was cut by 1 base, the J end by 2 bases, with 6 bases between. The germline CDR1 and CDR2 sequences are LNHNV and YYDKDF (reference sequence). CDR3 size: 13 residues.

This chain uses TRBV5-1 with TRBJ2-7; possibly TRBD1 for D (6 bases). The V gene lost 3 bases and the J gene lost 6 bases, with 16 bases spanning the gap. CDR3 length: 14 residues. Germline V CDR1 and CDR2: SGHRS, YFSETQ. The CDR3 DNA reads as TGCGCCAGCAGCTCGCTGGACAGTTATGGCGAGCAGTACTTC. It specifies CASSSLDSYGEQYF. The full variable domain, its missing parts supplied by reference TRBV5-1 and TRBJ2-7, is KAGVTQTPRYLIKTRGQQVTLSCSPISGHRSVSWYQQTPGQGLQFLFEYFSETQRNKGNFPGRFSGRQFSNSRSEMNVSTLELGDSALYLCASSSLDSYGEQYFGPGTRLTVT.